The 16 T cell receptor beta chains presented below share a single source sample, sequenced in a study of blood T cell repertoires in COVID-19. Some clones are missing from TCRdb's copy, which holds only in-frame ones; the method was immunoSEQ multiplex PCR. The sample records roughly 290,000 clones, around nine tenths being singletons. The source material was PBMCs or T cells enriched from blood (not recorded which). The receptors here all came from a woman aged 40 to 49 who had recovered from COVID-19.

The chain couples TRBV15 to TRBJ1-2; D possibly corresponds to TRBD1 (6 bases). Germline CDR1 LNHNV, CDR2 YYDKDF (reference sequence). The length of the CDR3 is 15 residues. V was trimmed by 3 bases and J by 2 bases, leaving 13 bases between them. The chain's CDR3 is CATSRGQGSNYGYTF. In DNA, the CDR3 is TGTGCCACCAGCAGGGGACAAGGATCAAACTATGGCTACACCTTC. Combining the CDR3 with reference TRBV15 and TRBJ1-2 gives the whole variable domain DAMVIQNPRYQVTQFGKPVTLSCSQTLNHNVMYWYQQKSSQAPKLLFHYYDKDFNNEADTPDNFQSRRPNTSFCFLDIRSPGLGDTAMYLCATSRGQGSNYGYTFGSGTRLTVV.

This chain uses TRBV4-1 with TRBJ1-4; D remains unclear. Germline CDR1 and CDR2: MGHRA and YSYEKL. The CDR3 runs 15 residues. V gave up 1 base and J gave up 3 bases, with 9 bases separating them. The CDR3 DNA reads as TGCGCCAGCAGCCAAGTCATGACTCCTAATGAAAAACTGTTTTTT. Translation gives CASSQVMTPNEKLFF.

The chain links TRBV12-3 or TRBV12-4 to TRBJ1-5; no firm D call. The CDR3 totals 13 residues. V lost 3 bases and J lost 4, with 7 bases in between. The DNA of the CDR3 is TGTGCCAGCAGTTTTCAAGAGAATCAGCCCCAGCATTTT. Residues: CASSFQENQPQHF.

This chain joins TRBV19 and TRBJ1-5; a weak D match, TRBD1 (6 bases). The CDR3 runs 16 residues. Trimming removed 7 bases from V and 4 bases from J, with 20 bases in between. Per the germline V gene, CDR1 is LNHDA and CDR2 is SQIVND (reference sequence). This chain's CDR3 is CASTTRGWPLNQPQHF. The CDR3 coding sequence is TGTGCCAGTACCACAAGGGGGTGGCCGCTTAATCAGCCCCAGCATTTT.

The chain has TRBV29-1 and TRBJ2-7; 10 positions match TRBD2. The CDR3 extends over 13 amino acids. The germline V gene encodes CDR1 SQVTM and CDR2 ANQGSEA. Trimming took 6 bases from V and 1 from J; bases not matched to a gene: 3. For the CDR3, the DNA is TGCAGCGTCCTTAGCGGGGGGTCCTACGAGCAGTACTTC. It specifies CSVLSGGSYEQYF.

As concerns this clone: Other DNA sequences from this sample encode an identical CDR3 as well. The rearrangement links TRBV6-5 to TRBJ1-1, with 7 bases matching TRBD1. The CDR3 is 13 amino acids. Germline CDR1 reads MNHEY; CDR2 reads SVGAGI. The V gene end was trimmed by 6 bases and the J gene end by 2 bases; junction bases not matched to a gene: 3. As DNA, the CDR3 is TGTGCCAGCAGCCGGGACAGAAACACTGAAGCTTTCTTT. The encoded protein is CASSRDRNTEAFF.

The V and J genes are TRBV19 and TRBJ1-2; tentatively, D is TRBD1 (5 bases). Deletions cut 1 base from V and 3 bases from J, with 12 bases between. This CDR3 has 15 residues. The germline V gene has CDR1 LNHDA and CDR2 SQIVND (reference sequence). The CDR3 nucleotides read TGTGCCAGTAGTATAGGGGGCAGGATGGACTATGGCTACACCTTC. Translating it yields CASSIGGRMDYGYTF.

This clone was observed once. This chain uses TRBV5-1 with TRBJ1-1; 8 bases match TRBD1. The CDR3 covers 13 residues. Trimming cost V 4 bases and J 11 bases; bases outside gene matches: 10. Germline V CDR1 and CDR2: SGHRS, YFSETQ. CDR3: CASSPQTDRDAFF. The CDR3 coding sequence is TGCGCCAGCAGCCCCCAGACGGACAGGGATGCTTTCTTT. The full variable domain, rest sourced from reference TRBV5-1 and TRBJ1-1, is KAGVTQTPRYLIKTRGQQVTLSCSPISGHRSVSWYQQTPGQGLQFLFEYFSETQRNKGNFPGRFSGRQFSNSRSEMNVSTLELGDSALYLCASSPQTDRDAFFGQGTRLTVV.

V gene TRBV6-1 combines with J gene TRBJ1-1, with D hard to call. The ends were cut back, 2 bases at V and 4 bases at J, with 11 bases in the middle. The germline V gene has CDR1 MNHNS and CDR2 SASEGT. The CDR3 extends over 14 amino acids. The CDR3 loop reads CASSETPGSTEAFF. As DNA, the CDR3 is TGTGCCAGCAGTGAAACACCGGGATCCACTGAAGCTTTCTTT.

The chain links TRBV7-9 to TRBJ2-7, with D tentatively TRBD2 (6 bases). V lost 5 bases to trimming and J lost 7 bases, with 27 bases between them. CDR3 length: 17 residues. CDR1 and CDR2 from the germline V gene are SEHNR and FQNEAQ (reference sequence). In DNA, the CDR3 is TGTGCCAGCAGCCAGGGCCCCTGGAGAGTGGCGGGGAGGGAGCAGTACTTC. Translating it yields CASSQGPWRVAGREQYF. Full variable domain (missing parts from reference TRBV7-9 and TRBJ2-7): DTGVSQNPRHKITKRGQNVTFRCDPISEHNRLYWYRQTLGQGPEFLTYFQNEAQLEKSRLLSDRFSAERPKGSFSTLEIQRTEQGDSAMYLCASSQGPWRVAGREQYFGPGTRLTVT.

The genes are TRBV13 and TRBJ1-2; TRBD1 matches 9 bases. V trimming: 3 bases; J trimming: 4 bases; junction bases outside the gene matches: 3. Germline V gene sequence: CDR1 PRHDT, CDR2 FYEKMQ (reference sequence). The CDR3 totals 14 residues. The CDR3 nucleotides are TGTGCCAGCAGCTTCGACAGGGGGTCCTATGGCTACACCTTC. Its protein is CASSFDRGSYGYTF.

The gene calls are TRBV6-6 and TRBJ2-2; possible D gene TRBD2, 5 bases. Germline V CDR1 and CDR2: MNHNY, SVGAGI (reference sequence). The CDR3 contains 15 residues. Trimming stripped 5 bases from V and 1 base from J, with 11 bases between. The CDR3 protein is CASSPGGLNTGELFF. The CDR3 region has the DNA TGTGCCAGCAGTCCCGGCGGGTTGAACACCGGGGAGCTGTTTTTT.

V gene TRBV5-1 combines with J gene TRBJ2-7; 7 bases are shared with TRBD1. Germline V lookup: CDR1 SGHRS, CDR2 YFSETQ. V lost 4 bases, J lost 4 bases, and 11 bases stayed unmatched. This CDR3 is built from 15 residues. The CDR3 sequence: CASSPRQGRGYEQYF. DNA for the CDR3: TGCGCCAGCAGCCCCAGACAGGGTCGCGGGTACGAGCAGTACTTC.

V is TRBV7-2 and J is TRBJ1-6; tentative D call: TRBD1 (5 bases). Germline CDR1 reads SGHTA; CDR2 reads FQGNSA. The CDR3 covers 18 residues. V was clipped by 3 bases and J by 0 bases, with 15 bases between them. The CDR3, as DNA: TGTGCCAGCAGCTTGGCGGGGGACCTGAGCTCCTATAATTCACCCCTCCACTTT. The encoded protein is CASSLAGDLSSYNSPLHF.

The sample holds one count of this clone. The rearrangement links TRBV6-2 or TRBV6-3 to TRBJ2-7; D possibly corresponds to TRBD1 (5 bases). From germline, CDR1 is MNHEY and CDR2 SVGEGT. Between the trimmed V and J ends, which lost 7 bases and 3 bases, there was a span of 16 bases. The CDR3 contains 14 residues. The DNA for the CDR3 is TGTGCCAGCACCCCGAAGGGGCCACGCTACGAGCAGTACTTC. It is translated as CASTPKGPRYEQYF.

The V and J genes are TRBV18 and TRBJ2-3, with 11 bases matching TRBD1. CDR1 is KGHSH and CDR2 is LQKENI in the germline V gene. V was pared by 8 bases and J by 2 bases, with 6 bases of the junction left unmatched. This CDR3 comprises 15 residues. The CDR3 loop reads CASTDRGRDTDTQYF. CDR3 coding DNA: TGTGCCAGCACGGACAGGGGGCGAGACACAGATACGCAGTATTTT.